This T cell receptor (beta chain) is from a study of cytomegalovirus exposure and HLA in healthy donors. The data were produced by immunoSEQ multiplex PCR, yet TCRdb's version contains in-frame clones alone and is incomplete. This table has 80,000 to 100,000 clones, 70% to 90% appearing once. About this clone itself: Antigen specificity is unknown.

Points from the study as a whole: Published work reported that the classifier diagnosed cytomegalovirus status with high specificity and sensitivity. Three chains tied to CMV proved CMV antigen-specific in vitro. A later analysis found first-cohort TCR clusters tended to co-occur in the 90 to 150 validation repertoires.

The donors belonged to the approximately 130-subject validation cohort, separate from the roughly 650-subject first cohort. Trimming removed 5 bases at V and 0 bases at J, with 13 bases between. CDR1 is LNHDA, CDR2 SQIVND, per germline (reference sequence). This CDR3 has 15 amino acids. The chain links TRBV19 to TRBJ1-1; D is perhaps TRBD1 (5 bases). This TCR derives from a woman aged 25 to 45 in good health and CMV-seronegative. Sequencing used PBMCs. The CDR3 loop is CASSPRTFMNTEAFF. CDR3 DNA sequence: TGTGCCAGTAGTCCCCGGACATTCATGAACACTGAAGCTTTCTTT.